The 6 T cell receptor beta chains reported below all come from one sample, sequenced in a study of T cells in Graves' hyperthyroidism and ophthalmopathy (dated by TCRdb to about 2019). The library was prepared using multiplex PCR. Reads for this sample came from an Illumina HiSeq 2000. TCR beta CDR3 regions were amplified from RNA transcripts. A first-round RT-PCR of the TCR CDR3 used the HTBI primer set with the Qiagen OneStep RT-PCR kit. TCRdb cleaned the public reads at Q25 with fastp, built clones with MiXCR and kept in-frame beta chains. Entries that share a CDR3 protein sequence are merged under the most common genes and DNA. This sample comprises roughly 500,000 distinct CDR3 sequences, roughly 16% of them detected only once. About 31% of the sample is held by the ten biggest clonotypes. The specimen sequenced was blood. The receptors here all came from a woman aged 30 to 39 with Graves' ophthalmopathy.

This clonotype was observed at least ten times. The rearrangement links TRBV7-2 to TRBJ2-3; D perhaps matches TRBD2 (5 bases). Germline values: CDR1 SGHTA, CDR2 FQGNSA. The CDR3 is 14 residues long. Deletions cut 5 bases from V and 4 bases from J, with 13 bases between. The CDR3 DNA follows: TGTGCCAGCAGCCGAACTAGTGTGCCAGATACGCAGTATTTT. It is translated as CASSRTSVPDTQYF.

This clonotype was recorded at least ten times. This rearrangement joins TRBV4-1 to TRBJ2-5, with 8 bases matching TRBD1. This CDR3 spans 17 amino acids. CDR1 is MGHRA, CDR2 YSYEKL, per germline. V shed 0 bases and J 5 bases; nucleotides not matched to a gene: 11. In DNA form, the CDR3 reads TGCGCCAGCAGCCAAGATGGGAGACCAGGGGGCCCGGAGACCCAGTACTTC. As protein: CASSQDGRPGGPETQYF.

The rearrangement joins TRBV6-2 or TRBV6-3 to TRBJ2-7; D gene unclear. Looked up from germline, CDR1 is MNHEY and CDR2 is SVGEGT. Deletions cut 9 bases from V and 0 bases from J, with 12 bases between. CDR3 length equals 13 residues. The CDR3 spells CASWAAFSYEQYF. The CDR3 DNA reads TGTGCCAGTTGGGCGGCTTTCTCCTACGAGCAGTACTTC.

This clonotype was counted between two and nine times. The rearrangement uses TRBV7-9 and TRBJ1-3, with TRBD1 as a possible D gene (6 bases). Deletions cut 5 bases from V and 3 bases from J, with 14 bases between. From germline, CDR1 is SEHNR and CDR2 FQNEAQ (reference sequence). CDR3 length: 15 amino acids. As DNA, the CDR3 is TGTGCCAGCAGCGGCAGGGGTTTTGGTGGAAACACCATATATTTT. Amino acids: CASSGRGFGGNTIYF.

This clonotype was observed many times. The V gene is TRBV11-2, the J gene TRBJ1-6; 7 bases match TRBD1. CDR3 length: 14 residues. CDR1 and CDR2 from the germline V gene are SGHAT and FQNNGV. After removal of 6 bases from V and 11 bases from J, the junction contained 10 bases not matched to a gene. Written as DNA, the CDR3 is TGTGCCAGCAGAAGGGACAGAGCATCACCACCCCTCCACTTT. Its translation is CASRRDRASPPLHF.

The chain carries TRBV6-2 or TRBV6-3 and TRBJ2-4, with D perhaps given as TRBD1 or TRBD2 (5 bases each). Trimming removed 7 bases at V and 8 bases at J, with 15 bases between. CDR1 is MNHEY, CDR2 SVGEGT, per germline. CDR3 length equals 13 residues. The CDR3 here is CASTPVLGDIQYF. CDR3 in DNA: TGTGCCAGCACTCCCGTCCTGGGGGACATTCAGTACTTC.